Listed below are T cell receptor beta chains from one sample, sequenced in a study of neurological immune-mediated disorders. MiXCR was run by TCRdb on the 5' RACE reads, yielding one entry per CDR3 protein. The sample contains about 80,000 distinct CDR3 sequences, about 5% of which appear only once. The source material was PBMCs. The receptors here all came from a woman aged 60-75 years with multiple sclerosis. The CDR3 runs from the conserved cysteine through the conserved F or W. The D gene is left open where the match is weak. Not every row has a clone size; where given, it reads once, few, many or a size class.

size: many
V: TRBV12-3/TRBV12-4
J: TRBJ2-3
D: TRBD1
DNA: TGTGCCAGCAGACCCGGGACAGGGAGGAGCACAGATACGCAGTATTTT
CDR3: CASRPGTGRSTDTQYF

size: many
V: TRBV5-1
J: TRBJ1-2
D: NA
DNA: TGCGCCAGCAGCCAGGACAGCCGGTATGGCTACACCTTC
CDR3: CASSQDSRYGYTF

size: many
V: TRBV20-1
J: TRBJ2-7
D: TRBD2
DNA: TGCAGTGTTGTAGATCGGGGACTACCCTACGAGCAGTACTTC
CDR3: CSVVDRGLPYEQYF

size: many
V: TRBV5-8
J: TRBJ2-7
D: NA
DNA: TGTGCCAGCAGCCGGGCCCCGGGATCGCGGGCCTACGAGCAGTACTTC
CDR3: CASSRAPGSRAYEQYF

size: many
V: TRBV10-3
J: TRBJ2-7
D: NA
DNA: TGTGCCATCAGCGACTCACGGGGGAGCTCCTACGAGCAGTACTTC
CDR3: CAISDSRGSSYEQYF

size: NA
V: TRBV10-1
J: TRBJ2-5
D: TRBD1
DNA: TGCGCCAGCAGTGAATCTAGGGGGCGCGAAGAGACCCAGTACTTC
CDR3: CASSESRGREETQYF

size: many
V: TRBV7-2
J: TRBJ1-4
D: TRBD1
DNA: TGTGCCAGCAGCTCGACCCCGGGACAGATAAATGAAAAACTGTTTTTT
CDR3: CASSSTPGQINEKLFF

size: few
V: TRBV11-1
J: TRBJ1-3
D: NA
DNA: TGTGCCAGCAGCAAGACAGCCTCTGGAAACACCATATATTTT
CDR3: CASSKTASGNTIYF

size: few
V: TRBV29-1
J: TRBJ2-7
D: NA
DNA: TGCAGCGTTGTGAACCAGGGGAACTACGAGCAGTACTTC
CDR3: CSVVNQGNYEQYF

size: many
V: TRBV15
J: TRBJ2-7
D: TRBD1
DNA: TGTGCCACCAGCAGTTTCCCTGGGACAGGGTGGGGAATAGAGAACCCCTACGAGCAGTACTTC
CDR3: CATSSFPGTGWGIENPYEQYF

size: many
V: TRBV24-1
J: TRBJ1-5
D: NA
DNA: TGTGCCACCGGGGGTGACGGTCAATTTAGCAATCAGCCCCAGCATTTT
CDR3: CATGGDGQFSNQPQHF

size: many
V: TRBV7-6
J: TRBJ1-5
D: TRBD1
DNA: TGTGCCAGCAGCTCGGTACAGGGGCAGCCCCAGCATTTT
CDR3: CASSSVQGQPQHF

size: many
V: TRBV20-1
J: TRBJ2-1
D: TRBD1
DNA: TGCAGTGCTAGGGTGCTGAGGGGGCGGTACAATGAGCAGTTCTTC
CDR3: CSARVLRGRYNEQFF

size: NA
V: TRBV27
J: TRBJ2-3
D: TRBD2
DNA: TGTGCCAGCAGTTCCCTACTAGCGGGGGACACAGATACGCAGTATTTT
CDR3: CASSSLLAGDTDTQYF